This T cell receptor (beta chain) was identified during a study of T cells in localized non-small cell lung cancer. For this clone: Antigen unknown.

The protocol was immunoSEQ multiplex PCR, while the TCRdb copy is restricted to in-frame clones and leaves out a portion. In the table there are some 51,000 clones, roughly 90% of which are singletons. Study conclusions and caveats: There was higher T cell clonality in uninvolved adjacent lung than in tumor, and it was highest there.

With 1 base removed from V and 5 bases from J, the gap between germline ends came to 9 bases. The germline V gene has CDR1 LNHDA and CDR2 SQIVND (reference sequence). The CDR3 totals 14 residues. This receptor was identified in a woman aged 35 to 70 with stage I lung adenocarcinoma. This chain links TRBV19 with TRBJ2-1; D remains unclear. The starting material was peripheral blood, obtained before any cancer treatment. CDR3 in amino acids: CASSIVLLNNEQFF. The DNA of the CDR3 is TGTGCCAGTAGTATAGTCCTGCTCAACAATGAGCAGTTCTTC.